Below are 11 T cell receptor beta chains sequenced from a single sample in a study of T cell responses to AZD1222 COVID-19 vaccine (dated by TCRdb to about 2021). Libraries were prepared through the immunoSEQ multiplex PCR assay. TCRdb holds this immuneACCESS table with in-frame rearrangements only. Some clones are missing; in checked studies, unresolved V genes explain under half, and the rest has no known cause. The table for this sample lists some 150,000 clones; more than 90% of them were counted only once. About 3% of the sample is in the top ten clones. What this sample's time point label stands for: baseline before first vaccination. Specimen: peripheral blood, collected on day 0 of AZD1222 vaccination. The receptor set was obtained from an adult in good health.

This chain uses TRBV29-1 with TRBJ2-7; 10 bases are shared with TRBD1. The CDR3 extends over 14 amino acids. V trimming: 4 bases; J trimming: 3 bases; junction bases outside the gene matches: 6. Germline V gives CDR1 SQVTM, CDR2 ANQGSEA. In nucleotides, the CDR3 is TGCAGCGTTGCAGGAGGACAGGGGGACTACGAGCAGTACTTC. This codes for CSVAGGQGDYEQYF.

The rearrangement joins TRBV7-2 to TRBJ1-3; D not resolved. The CDR3 runs 16 residues. Germline CDR1 and CDR2: SGHTA and FQGNSA. The V end was cut by 2 bases, the J end by 3 bases, with 14 bases between. CDR3 protein: CASSLIPVLGGNTIYF. The CDR3 bases are TGTGCCAGCAGCTTAATTCCGGTTCTCGGTGGAAACACCATATATTTT.

V gene TRBV6-5 combines with J gene TRBJ2-1; 10 nucleotides align to TRBD2. V gave up 8 bases and J gave up 9 bases; unmatched junction bases: 7. The CDR3 sequence is 13 residues long. Germline lookup yields CDR1 MNHEY and CDR2 SVGAGI. This CDR3 is CASLLAGAGEQFF. The DNA for the CDR3 is TGTGCCAGCTTGCTAGCGGGAGCAGGTGAGCAGTTCTTC.

The V and J genes are TRBV29-1 and TRBJ1-1, with unresolved D. This CDR3 spans 12 amino acids. Per the germline V gene, CDR1 is SQVTM and CDR2 is ANQGSEA. Trimming left V 3 bases short and J 5 bases short, with 10 bases between. The CDR3 bases are TGCAGCGTTGACGGTAGGGCAACTGAAGCTTTCTTT. This codes for CSVDGRATEAFF.

The DNA of the CDR3 is TGCACCAGCAGCCAAGATCCTTCCAGGGTTCAGCCCCAGCATTTT. Translation: CTSSQDPSRVQPQHF. The chain recombines TRBV1 with TRBJ1-5; TRBD1, the table's D call, was not compared with the DNA. TRBV1 is a known pseudogene. This CDR3 contains 15 residues.

J is TRBJ1-6 and V is TRBV7-2, with D uncertain. CDR1 SGHTA and CDR2 FQGNSA come from the germline V gene. The V end was cut by 3 bases, the J end by 1 base, with 7 bases between. The CDR3 is 15 residues long. The CDR3 DNA reads as TGTGCCAGCAGCTTCGAAGATTCCTATAATTCACCCCTCCACTTT. Translating gives CASSFEDSYNSPLHF.

This chain uses TRBV19 with TRBJ1-2; D not certain. V lost 3 bases and J lost 2, with 13 bases in between. The CDR3 runs to 15 residues. Germline lookup yields CDR1 LNHDA and CDR2 SQIVND (reference sequence). The CDR3 loop reads CASSIGEPLNYGYTF. CDR3 bases: TGTGCCAGTAGTATTGGAGAGCCATTGAACTATGGCTACACCTTC.

This clone has only a few counts. The genes are TRBV27 and TRBJ1-3, with 7 bases lining up with TRBD1. V shed 5 bases and J 1 base; nucleotides not matched to a gene: 11. The CDR3 totals 17 residues. CDR1 and CDR2 (germline): MNHEY, SMNVEV (reference sequence). The DNA of the CDR3 is TGTGCCAGCAGTCCCGGGACAGACCGTCGGTCTGGAAACACCATATATTTT. This encodes CASSPGTDRRSGNTIYF.

The chain combines TRBV19 with TRBJ1-1; no clear D. This CDR3 is built from 15 residues. Germline lookup yields CDR1 LNHDA and CDR2 SQIVND (reference sequence). V dropped 5 bases and J dropped 4 bases, with 17 bases sitting between them. The CDR3 protein is CASSALKTKFTEAFF. The CDR3 DNA reads TGTGCCAGTAGTGCTCTGAAAACAAAGTTCACTGAAGCTTTCTTT.

This chain uses TRBV7-9 with TRBJ2-5, with D unresolved. Trimming cost V 3 bases and J 4 bases, with 9 bases left between them. CDR3 length: 13 amino acids. CDR1 SEHNR and CDR2 FQNEAQ come from the germline V gene (reference sequence). This chain's CDR3 is CASSLDVTETQYF. As DNA, the CDR3 is TGTGCCAGCAGCTTGGACGTTACAGAGACCCAGTACTTC.

The V gene is TRBV18, the J gene TRBJ1-2; TRBD1 aligns across 8 bases. The ends lost 3 bases at V and 4 bases at J; junction bases unmatched: 7. There are 15 residues in the CDR3. Germline CDR1 and CDR2: KGHSH and LQKENI. The CDR3 region is CASSPKTGGVYGYTF. CDR3 nucleotide sequence: TGTGCCAGCTCACCGAAAACAGGGGGTGTCTATGGCTACACCTTC.